A single sample is the source of the 19 T cell receptor beta chains below, sequenced in a study of Ad26.COV2.S vaccination and SARS-CoV-2 variants. Treatment indicated: around 19 received Ad26.COV2.S at low or high dose, single or two shots; about 5 received placebo; per-sample allocation not given. Repertoires come from day 63 after the first vaccine or placebo injection. TCRdb keeps only in-frame clones here, not all; method: immunoSEQ multiplex PCR. The sample consists of roughly 380,000 clones, roughly 84% of them appearing once. The sample in question was peripheral blood, obtained in a trial of Ad26.COV2.S vaccine versus placebo. The receptor set was obtained from a person between 18 and 65 years old who received the Ad26.COV2.S COVID-19 vaccine or a placebo.

V is TRBV7-9 and J is TRBJ2-7; TRBD2 agrees at 15 bases. J was trimmed by 3 bases and V by 1 base; bases with no gene match: 10. Germline CDR1 is SEHNR and CDR2 is FQNEAQ (reference sequence). This CDR3 has 19 residues. CDR3 loop: CASSLGTPGLAGGIYEQYF. Written as DNA, the CDR3 is TGTGCCAGCAGCTTAGGTACTCCTGGACTAGCGGGGGGGATCTACGAGCAGTACTTC.

The rearrangement uses TRBV3-1 (or the pseudogene TRBV3-2) and TRBJ1-1; D is possibly TRBD1 (5 bases). Germline loops: CDR1 LGHDT, CDR2 YNNKEL (reference sequence). Trimming took 0 bases from V and 0 from J, leaving 14 bases between them. The CDR3 is 17 amino acids. The CDR3 nucleotides are TGTGCCAGCAGCCAAGAGGGGCGCAGTCATCTGAACACTGAAGCTTTCTTT. It codes for CASSQEGRSHLNTEAFF.

The J gene is TRBJ1-1, the V gene TRBV4-1; D is unresolved. The CDR3 has 13 amino acids. Trimming shortened V by 5 bases and J by 0 bases, and 7 bases separated the two germline ends. Germline assignment: CDR1 MGHRA and CDR2 YSYEKL. In nucleotides, the CDR3 is TGCGCCAGCAGCTGGCGTATGAACACTGAAGCTTTCTTT. It specifies CASSWRMNTEAFF.

The gene calls are TRBV19 and TRBJ1-2; 9 bases fit TRBD1. The germline V gene has CDR1 LNHDA and CDR2 SQIVND (reference sequence). The CDR3 contains 15 residues. After removal of 3 bases from V and 6 bases from J, the junction contained 8 bases not matched to a gene. CDR3 region: CASSMDGQGNDGYTF. The CDR3 DNA follows: TGTGCCAGTAGTATGGATGGACAGGGGAACGATGGCTACACCTTC.

For the CDR3, the DNA is TGCGCCAGCAGCTACCCCGACGGTGGGGATGGCTACACCTTC. Encoded protein: CASSYPDGGDGYTF. The V gene is TRBV5-1, the J gene TRBJ1-2; unclear D gene. Germline CDR1 reads SGHRS; CDR2 reads YFSETQ. CDR3 length: 14 amino acids. Trimming shortened V by 3 bases and J by 6 bases, and 15 bases separated the two germline ends.

This chain joins TRBV2 and TRBJ1-2, with TRBD1 as a possible D gene (5 bases). V dropped 1 base and J dropped 10 bases, with 10 bases sitting between them. Germline loops: CDR1 SNHLY, CDR2 FYNNEI. This CDR3 contains 12 residues. The CDR3 DNA is TGTGCCAGCAGTGAAGTTGGGGGTTACTACACCTTC. Translation: CASSEVGGYYTF.

The CDR3 coding sequence is TGTGCCAGCAGCTTAAGACTAAACACTGAAGCTTTCTTT. Its protein is CASSLRLNTEAFF. The chain combines TRBV7-9 with TRBJ1-1; no firm D call. Germline V gene sequence: CDR1 SEHNR, CDR2 FQNEAQ (reference sequence). The V and J ends lost 2 bases and 2 bases respectively, with 6 bases between them. CDR3 size: 13 residues.

J is TRBJ1-1 and V is TRBV4-2; no clear D. V was cut by 4 bases and J by 4 bases, with 19 bases left in between. Per germline, CDR1 LGHNA and CDR2 YNFKEQ. The CDR3 has 16 residues. The CDR3 is CASSPRQGPRGTEAFF. The CDR3 DNA reads as TGTGCCAGCAGCCCTCGTCAAGGGCCCCGGGGCACTGAAGCTTTCTTT.

This chain uses TRBV6-4 with TRBJ1-5, with TRBD1 as a possible D gene (5 bases). V lost 6 bases, J lost 6 bases, and 12 bases lay in between. In germline, CDR1 is MRHNA, CDR2 SNTAGT. This CDR3 comprises 13 residues. This CDR3 reads CASSPGWGQPQHF. CDR3 coding DNA: TGTGCCAGCAGCCCAGGGTGGGGTCAGCCCCAGCATTTT.

This clone was observed a few times. The chain employs TRBV7-8 and TRBJ1-2; 7 bases align to TRBD1. The V gene's germline CDR1 is SGHVS and CDR2 FQNEAQ. V lost 5 bases to trimming and J lost 5 bases; unmatched junction nucleotides: 20. The CDR3 is 18 residues long. The CDR3 region is CASSHFTIQTGTEYGYTF. CDR3 coding DNA: TGTGCCAGCAGCCATTTTACCATACAAACCGGGACAGAATATGGCTACACCTTC.

The rearrangement joins TRBV12-3 or TRBV12-4 to TRBJ2-5; possible D gene TRBD1, 5 bases. V was trimmed by 3 bases and J by 3 bases, leaving 8 bases between them. The CDR3 loop spans 13 amino acids. The CDR3 region has the DNA TGTGCCAGCAGTTTCGGCAGGGAAGAGACCCAGTACTTC. Protein: CASSFGREETQYF.

V and J are TRBV5-1 and TRBJ2-7; 7 bases fit TRBD1. The CDR3 is made up of 13 amino acids. The germline gives CDR1 SGHRS, CDR2 YFSETQ. The V gene end was trimmed by 5 bases and the J gene end by 1 base; junction bases not matched to a gene: 3. The CDR3 nucleotides read TGCGCCAGCAGACAGGGGAATTCCTACGAGCAGTACTTC. It specifies CASRQGNSYEQYF.

The V gene is TRBV6-6, the J gene TRBJ2-5; 9 bases fit TRBD2. The CDR3 loop spans 15 amino acids. Germline values: CDR1 MNHNY, CDR2 SVGAGI (reference sequence). Germline trimming cut 2 bases from V and 1 base from J; bases unmatched to any gene: 2. The CDR3 DNA sequence: TGTGCCAGCAGTTACCAGCGGGGGGCCCAAGAGACCCAGTACTTC. Its translation: CASSYQRGAQETQYF.

The rearrangement links TRBV5-5 to TRBJ1-2, with TRBD1 as a possible D gene (6 bases). The CDR3 has 13 amino acids. Germline CDR1 is SGHKS and CDR2 is YYEKEE (reference sequence). V was clipped by 6 bases and J by 2 bases, with 11 bases between them. The CDR3, as DNA: TGTGCCAGCACCCAACAGGGCAACTATGGCTACACCTTC. It yields the protein CASTQQGNYGYTF.

This clone has only a few counts. V and J are TRBV19 and TRBJ1-5; 8 bases map to TRBD1. Germline loops: CDR1 LNHDA, CDR2 SQIVND (reference sequence). CDR3 length equals 16 residues. V was clipped by 3 bases and J by 7 bases; unmatched bases: 11. The CDR3 bases are TGTGCCAGTAGTATGATAGGGACAGGTGAAAGCCAGCCCCAGCATTTT. This codes for CASSMIGTGESQPQHF.

This chain uses TRBV4-2 with TRBJ1-6; D uncertain. This CDR3 is 14 amino acids long. Germline CDR1 reads LGHNA; CDR2 reads YNFKEQ. The V and J ends lost 0 bases and 7 bases respectively, with 7 bases between them. Written as DNA, the CDR3 is TGTGCCAGCAGCCAAGATCTCCCAAATTCACCCCTCCACTTT. As protein: CASSQDLPNSPLHF.

The chain links TRBV6-5 to TRBJ1-6; TRBD1 matches at 8 bases. From germline, CDR1 is MNHEY and CDR2 SVGAGI. There are 15 residues in the CDR3. The junction had 8 bases not matched to a gene; V was cut back by 7 bases and J by 6 bases. The CDR3 sequence is CASTADRGTNSPLHF. In DNA, the CDR3 is TGTGCCAGCACCGCAGACAGGGGAACTAATTCACCCCTCCACTTT.

The chain couples TRBV15 to TRBJ2-1, with a tentative D call TRBD2 (6 bases). The ends were cut back, 6 bases at V and 6 bases at J, with 15 bases in the middle. The germline gives CDR1 LNHNV, CDR2 YYDKDF (reference sequence). The CDR3 covers 14 residues. The CDR3 DNA reads TGTGCCACCAGTAGTGTAGGGGAGGTCAATGAGCAGTTCTTC. Translating gives CATSSVGEVNEQFF.

V usage is TRBV5-1 and J usage is TRBJ2-7; 8 positions agree with TRBD1. The junction had 2 bases not matched to a gene; V was cut back by 0 bases and J by 6 bases. This CDR3 has 13 amino acids. From germline, CDR1 is SGHRS and CDR2 YFSETQ. The CDR3 sequence: CASSLETGAEQYF. CDR3 coding DNA: TGCGCCAGCAGCTTGGAGACAGGGGCCGAGCAGTACTTC.